A selection of T cell receptor beta chains follows, all from one sample in a study of shared clonotypes between healthy human individuals. Using immunoSEQ multiplex PCR, the repertoire was profiled, and TCRdb retains in-frame clones only, with some absent. There are roughly 500,000 clones in the sample; 76% occur only once, and under 15% lies in the top ten. Specimen: PBMCs. The source of these receptors is a woman aged 40 to 50 in good health. Some clones in this sample may be carry-over from other donors' samples. Both conserved end residues are part of each CDR3. D genes are given only for firm matches. Clone size appears in some rows only: once, few, many, or a class for an expanded clone.

>TRBJ2-3|15|NA|TRBV2|TRBD2
CASKGLAVTQDTQYF
TGTGCCAGCAAGGGTCTAGCGGTGACACAAGATACGCAGTATTTT
>TRBJ2-7|13|NA|TRBV7-2|NA
CASSPPTKAEQYF
TGTGCCAGCAGCCCGCCAACAAAGGCAGAGCAGTACTTC
>TRBJ2-1|14|NA|TRBV18|NA
CASSPTRQNNEQFF
TGTGCCAGCTCACCGACGAGACAGAACAATGAGCAGTTCTTC
>TRBJ2-7|13|NA|TRBV11-2|TRBD2
CASSVGTRDEQYF
TGTGCCAGCAGCGTCGGGACTAGAGACGAGCAGTACTTC
>TRBJ2-5|15|NA|TRBV5-6|TRBD2
CASSLAGRAWETQYF
TGTGCCAGCAGCTTGGCCGGGAGGGCCTGGGAGACCCAGTACTTC
>TRBJ2-7|13|NA|TRBV29-1|TRBD2
CSVVGGSTYEQYF
TGCAGCGTTGTAGGCGGGAGTACTTACGAGCAGTACTTC
>TRBJ1-6|12|NA|TRBV27|NA
CASSLLHSPLHF
TGTGCCAGCAGTTTACTGCATTCACCCCTCCACTTT
>TRBJ2-1|13|NA|TRBV11-2|NA
CASSLGSANEQFF
TGTGCCAGCAGCTTAGGTAGCGCCAATGAGCAGTTCTTC
>TRBJ1-1|12|few|TRBV10-3|NA
CAIRGVNTEAFF
TGTGCCATCAGGGGAGTGAACACTGAAGCTTTCTTT
>TRBJ1-5|15|once|TRBV18|NA
CASSPSVNSNQPQHF
TGTGCCAGCTCACCCTCAGTGAATAGCAATCAGCCCCAGCATTTT
>TRBJ2-2|15|NA|TRBV28|NA
CASNRLGTNTGELFF
TGTGCCAGCAACAGACTAGGGACGAACACCGGGGAGCTGTTTTTT
>TRBJ2-7|15|NA|TRBV27|NA
CASSFDRPNYYEQYF
TGTGCCAGCAGTTTTGACCGTCCGAATTACTACGAGCAGTACTTC
>TRBJ1-3|13|NA|TRBV19|NA
CASRELSGNTIYF
TGTGCCAGTAGGGAGCTCTCTGGAAACACCATATATTTT
>TRBJ2-7|16|NA|TRBV28|TRBD1
CASSLTGGRGSYEQYF
TGTGCCAGCAGTCTGACAGGGGGACGTGGGTCCTACGAGCAGTACTTC
>TRBJ2-1|13|NA|TRBV29-1|TRBD2
CSVVAGGYNEQFF
TGCAGCGTAGTAGCGGGAGGGTACAATGAGCAGTTCTTC
>TRBJ2-7|15|NA|TRBV11-1|TRBD2
CASTTMGGPTYEQYF
TGTGCCAGCACTACGATGGGAGGGCCCACCTACGAGCAGTACTTC
>TRBJ2-7|15|NA|TRBV28|NA
CASSPGTASSYEQYF
TGTGCCAGCAGCCCCGGGACTGCCTCATCCTACGAGCAGTACTTC
>TRBJ2-5|15|once|TRBV14|NA
CASSQRSGFLETQYF
TGTGCCAGCAGCCAAAGGTCCGGGTTTTTAGAGACCCAGTACTTC